Each of the 6 T cell receptor beta chains below was sequenced from the same sample in a study of blood T cell repertoires in COVID-19. The protocol was immunoSEQ multiplex PCR, while the TCRdb copy is restricted to in-frame clones and leaves out a portion. The table includes some 160,000 clones, roughly 80% detected once. The sample taken for sequencing was peripheral blood. The receptors come from a man aged 65 to 79 with active or convalescent COVID-19.

The rearrangement joins TRBV7-9 to TRBJ2-7; weak D call: TRBD1 (5 bases). Trimming removed 4 bases from V and 6 bases from J, with 22 bases in between. Germline V lookup: CDR1 SEHNR, CDR2 FQNEAQ (reference sequence). CDR3 size: 16 residues. CDR3 amino acids: CASSSIITGSRGEQYF. The CDR3 DNA follows: TGTGCCAGCAGCTCAATAATTACAGGCTCTAGAGGCGAGCAGTACTTC.

The chain joins TRBV19 to TRBJ2-1; 10 positions agree with TRBD2. Germline V CDR1 and CDR2: LNHDA, SQIVND (reference sequence). This CDR3 has 14 residues. V gave up 6 bases and J gave up 8 bases; unmatched junction bases: 7. The CDR3 DNA sequence: TGTGCCAGTAGCCTAGCGGGGGTTGGGTATGAGCAGTTCTTC. Translation gives CASSLAGVGYEQFF.

As DNA, the CDR3 is TGTGCCAGCAGCTTAGGCTTCGTAGTCCGGGAGACCCAGTACTTC. Its protein product is CASSLGFVVRETQYF. This chain links TRBV7-2 with TRBJ2-5; D not certain. V was trimmed by 1 base and J by 5 bases, leaving 14 bases between them. The CDR3 totals 15 residues. CDR1 is SGHTA, CDR2 FQGNSA, per germline.

This chain connects TRBV11-2 to TRBJ2-7, with D perhaps matching TRBD1 (6 bases). Per germline, CDR1 SGHAT and CDR2 FQNNGV. This CDR3 region has 16 residues. V shed 4 bases and J shed 4 bases, with 20 bases lying between them. The CDR3 is CASSSLSQGFGYEQYF. The CDR3 region has the DNA TGTGCCAGCAGCTCTCTCTCACAGGGTTTTGGGTACGAGCAGTACTTC.

This sequence joins TRBV7-8 and TRBJ2-6; TRBD1 is a possible D gene (5 bases). The CDR3 runs 13 residues. V was pared by 8 bases and J by 2 bases, with 7 bases between. CDR1 is SGHVS and CDR2 is FQNEAQ in the germline V gene. The CDR3: CASGATGANVLTF. CDR3 DNA: TGTGCCAGCGGGGCAACTGGGGCCAACGTCCTGACTTTC.

The V call is TRBV7-9, the J call TRBJ1-1; D not resolved. V was clipped by 0 bases and J by 5 bases, with 10 bases between them. The CDR3 loop spans 14 amino acids. Germline V gene lookup returns CDR1 SEHNR and CDR2 FQNEAQ (reference sequence). CDR3 DNA: TGTGCCAGCAGCTTAGCGGGTCAGCGGACTGAAGCTTTCTTT. Its protein is CASSLAGQRTEAFF. Looking up the rest from reference TRBV7-9 and TRBJ1-1 gives the full variable domain: DTGVSQNPRHKITKRGQNVTFRCDPISEHNRLYWYRQTLGQGPEFLTYFQNEAQLEKSRLLSDRFSAERPKGSFSTLEIQRTEQGDSAMYLCASSLAGQRTEAFFGQGTRLTVV.